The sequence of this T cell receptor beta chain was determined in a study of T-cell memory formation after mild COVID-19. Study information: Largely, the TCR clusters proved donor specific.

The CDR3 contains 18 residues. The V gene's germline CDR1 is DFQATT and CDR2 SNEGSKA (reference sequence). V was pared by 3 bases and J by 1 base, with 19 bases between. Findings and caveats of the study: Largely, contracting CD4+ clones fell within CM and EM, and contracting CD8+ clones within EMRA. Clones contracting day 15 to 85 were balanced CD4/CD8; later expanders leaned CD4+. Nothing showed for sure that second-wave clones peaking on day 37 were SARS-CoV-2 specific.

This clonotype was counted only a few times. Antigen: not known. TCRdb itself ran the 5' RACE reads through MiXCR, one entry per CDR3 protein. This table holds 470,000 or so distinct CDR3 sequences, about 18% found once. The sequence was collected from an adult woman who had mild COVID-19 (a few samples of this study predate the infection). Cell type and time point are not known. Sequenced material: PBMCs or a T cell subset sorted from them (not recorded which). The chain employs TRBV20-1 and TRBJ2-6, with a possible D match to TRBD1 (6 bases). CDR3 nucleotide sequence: TGCAGTGCTAGGGGCCAGGGGTATGAAGGATCTGGGGCCAACGTCCTGACTTTC. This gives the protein CSARGQGYEGSGANVLTF.